Detailed here is one T cell receptor beta chain. The antigen remains undetermined. Trimming cost V 0 bases and J 3 bases; bases outside gene matches: 8. The germline CDR1 and CDR2 sequences are DFQATT and SNEGSKA (reference sequence). The CDR3 totals 15 residues. The data derive from a study of T cells in Graves' hyperthyroidism and ophthalmopathy. Study details: Peripheral blood samples were taken at initial diagnosis, prior to any treatment. Study-level results: Ophthalmopathy was identified by the model a median about 6.4 months ahead of onset.

Across 18 months, stable Graves' hyperthyroidism was marked by no progression to ophthalmopathy. The CDR3 regions of TCR beta were amplified from RNA transcripts. The TCR CDR3 first-round RT-PCR relied on the HTBI primer set. TCRdb called the multiplex PCR reads again in MiXCR, with one record for every CDR3 protein. The sample gives about 690,000 distinct CDR3 sequences, 17% of which show up once; about 14% is in the top ten. This receptor was taken from a man between 45 and 60 years old with Graves' hyperthyroidism. The J gene is TRBJ2-7, the V gene TRBV20-1; TRBD2 matches 7 bases. The sequencing sample was made of blood. DNA for the CDR3: TGCAGTGCTAGAGATCCGGGGGGTTTGTTCTACGAGCAGTACTTC. It specifies CSARDPGGLFYEQYF.